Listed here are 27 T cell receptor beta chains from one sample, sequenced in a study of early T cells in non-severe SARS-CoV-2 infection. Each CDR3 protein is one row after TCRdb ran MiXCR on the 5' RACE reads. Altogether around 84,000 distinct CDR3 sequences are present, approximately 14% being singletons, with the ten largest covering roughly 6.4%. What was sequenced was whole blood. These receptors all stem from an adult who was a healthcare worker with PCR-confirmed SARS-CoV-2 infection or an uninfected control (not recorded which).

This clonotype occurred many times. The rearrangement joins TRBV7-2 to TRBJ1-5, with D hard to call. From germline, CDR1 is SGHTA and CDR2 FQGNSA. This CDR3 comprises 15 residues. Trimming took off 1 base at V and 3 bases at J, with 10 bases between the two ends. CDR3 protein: CASSLVSGSNQPQHF. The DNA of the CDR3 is TGTGCCAGCAGCTTAGTAAGCGGCTCCAATCAGCCCCAGCATTTT. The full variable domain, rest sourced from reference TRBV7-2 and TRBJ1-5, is GAGVSQSPSNKVTEKGKDVELRCDPISGHTALYWYRQSLGQGLEFLIYFQGNSAPDKSGLPSDRFSAERTGGSVSTLTIQRTQQEDSAVYLCASSLVSGSNQPQHFGDGTRLSIL.

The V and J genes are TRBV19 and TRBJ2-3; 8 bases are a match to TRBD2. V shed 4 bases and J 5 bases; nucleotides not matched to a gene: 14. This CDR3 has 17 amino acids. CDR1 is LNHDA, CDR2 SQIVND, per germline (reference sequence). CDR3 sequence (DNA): TGTGCCAGTAGTACCCTAAAACTAGCGGACTTGAGAGATACGCAGTATTTT. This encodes CASSTLKLADLRDTQYF.

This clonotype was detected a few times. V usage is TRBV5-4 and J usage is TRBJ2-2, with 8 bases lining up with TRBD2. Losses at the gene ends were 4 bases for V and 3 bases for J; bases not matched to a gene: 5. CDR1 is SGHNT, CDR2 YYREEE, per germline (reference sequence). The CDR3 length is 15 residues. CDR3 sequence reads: CASSRGLVDTGELFF. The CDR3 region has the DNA TGTGCCAGCAGCCGGGGACTAGTAGACACCGGGGAGCTGTTTTTT. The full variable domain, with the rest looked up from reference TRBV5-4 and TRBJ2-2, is ETGVTQSPTHLIKTRGQQVTLRCSSQSGHNTVSWYQQALGQGPQFIFQYYREEENGRGNFPPRFSGLQFPNYSSELNVNALELDDSALYLCASSRGLVDTGELFFGEGSRLTVL.

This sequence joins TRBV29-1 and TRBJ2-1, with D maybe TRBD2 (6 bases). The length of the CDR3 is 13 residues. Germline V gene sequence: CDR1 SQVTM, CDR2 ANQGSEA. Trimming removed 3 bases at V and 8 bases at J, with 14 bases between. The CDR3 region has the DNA TGCAGCGTTGAGCTGGACTATATCCATGAGCAGTTCTTC. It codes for CSVELDYIHEQFF.

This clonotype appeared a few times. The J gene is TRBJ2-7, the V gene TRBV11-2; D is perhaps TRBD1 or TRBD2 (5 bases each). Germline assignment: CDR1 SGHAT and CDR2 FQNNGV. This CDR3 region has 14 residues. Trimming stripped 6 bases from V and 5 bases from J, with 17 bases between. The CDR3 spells CASRPEGLIDEQYF. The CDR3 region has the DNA TGTGCCAGCAGACCAGAGGGGTTGATCGACGAGCAGTACTTC.

CDR3 nucleotide sequence: TGCGCCAGCAGCCAACGCCTCTTCCTAGCGGGGAGCACAGATACGCAGTATTTT. This sequence encodes CASSQRLFLAGSTDTQYF. The genes are TRBV4-1 and TRBJ2-3; 9 nucleotides agree with TRBD2. The V segment lost 2 bases and the J segment 0 bases; nucleotides outside the gene matches: 9. Germline V gene sequence: CDR1 MGHRA, CDR2 YSYEKL. This CDR3 contains 18 residues.

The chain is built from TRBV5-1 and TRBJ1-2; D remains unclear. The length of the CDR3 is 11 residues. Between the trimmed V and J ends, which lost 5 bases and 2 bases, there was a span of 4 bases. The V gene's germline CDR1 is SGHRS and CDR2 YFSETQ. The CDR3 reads CASRGNYGYTF. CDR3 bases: TGCGCCAGCAGGGGCAACTATGGCTACACCTTC.

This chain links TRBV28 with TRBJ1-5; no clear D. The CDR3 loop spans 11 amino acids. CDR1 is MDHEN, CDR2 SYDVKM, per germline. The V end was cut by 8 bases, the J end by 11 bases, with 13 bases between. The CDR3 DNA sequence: TGTGCCAGCGCCGTCGCCGGGGCCCAGCATTTT. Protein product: CASAVAGAQHF.

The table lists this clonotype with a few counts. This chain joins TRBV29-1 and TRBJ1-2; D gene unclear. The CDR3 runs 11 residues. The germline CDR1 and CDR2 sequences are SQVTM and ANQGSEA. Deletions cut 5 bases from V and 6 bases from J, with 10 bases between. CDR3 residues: CSVWELNGYTF. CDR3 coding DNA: TGCAGCGTTTGGGAGTTAAATGGCTACACCTTC.

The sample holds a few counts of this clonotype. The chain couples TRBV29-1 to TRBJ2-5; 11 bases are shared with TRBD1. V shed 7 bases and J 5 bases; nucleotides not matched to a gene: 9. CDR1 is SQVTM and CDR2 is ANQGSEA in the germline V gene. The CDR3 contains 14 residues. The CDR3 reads CSAKWGQGGETQYF. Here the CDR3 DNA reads TGCAGCGCGAAATGGGGACAGGGGGGGGAGACCCAGTACTTC.

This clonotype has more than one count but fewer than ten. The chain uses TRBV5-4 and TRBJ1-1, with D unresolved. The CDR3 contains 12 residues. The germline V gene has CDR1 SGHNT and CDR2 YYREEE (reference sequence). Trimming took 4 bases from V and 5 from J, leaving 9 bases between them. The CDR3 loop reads CASSLPRTEAFF. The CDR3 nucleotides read TGTGCCAGCAGCCTCCCGAGGACTGAAGCTTTCTTT.

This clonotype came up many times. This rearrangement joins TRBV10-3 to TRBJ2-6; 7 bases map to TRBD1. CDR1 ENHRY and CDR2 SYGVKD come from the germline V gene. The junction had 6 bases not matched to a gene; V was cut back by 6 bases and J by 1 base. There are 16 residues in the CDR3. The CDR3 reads CAISSIQGSGANVLTF. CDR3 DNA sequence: TGTGCCATCAGCTCCATACAGGGGTCTGGGGCCAACGTCCTGACTTTC.

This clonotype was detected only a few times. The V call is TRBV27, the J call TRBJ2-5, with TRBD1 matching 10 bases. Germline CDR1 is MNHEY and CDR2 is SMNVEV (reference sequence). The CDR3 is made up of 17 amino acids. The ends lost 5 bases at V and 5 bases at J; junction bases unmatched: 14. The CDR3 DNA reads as TGTGCCAGCAGTACGTCCCGACAGGGGGCCCATCGGGAGACCCAGTACTTC. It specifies CASSTSRQGAHRETQYF.

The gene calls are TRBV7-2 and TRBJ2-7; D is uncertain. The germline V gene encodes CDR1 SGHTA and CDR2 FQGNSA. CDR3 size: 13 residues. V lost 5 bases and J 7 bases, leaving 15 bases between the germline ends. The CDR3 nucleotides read TGTGCCAGCAGCCGGGCCTCGCTCTATGAGCAGTACTTC. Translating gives CASSRASLYEQYF.

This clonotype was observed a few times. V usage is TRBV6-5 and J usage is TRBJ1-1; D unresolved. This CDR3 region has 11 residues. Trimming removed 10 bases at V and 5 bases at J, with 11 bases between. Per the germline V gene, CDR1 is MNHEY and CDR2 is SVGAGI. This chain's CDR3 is CATQGGTEAFF. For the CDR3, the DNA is TGTGCCACCCAAGGAGGGACTGAAGCTTTCTTT.

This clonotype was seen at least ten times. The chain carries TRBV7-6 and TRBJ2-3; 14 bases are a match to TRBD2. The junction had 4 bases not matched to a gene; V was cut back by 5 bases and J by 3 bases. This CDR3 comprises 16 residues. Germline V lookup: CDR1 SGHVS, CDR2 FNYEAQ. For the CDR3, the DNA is TGTGCCAGCAGCCTAAGGACTAGCGGGAGGACAGATACGCAGTATTTT. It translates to CASSLRTSGRTDTQYF.

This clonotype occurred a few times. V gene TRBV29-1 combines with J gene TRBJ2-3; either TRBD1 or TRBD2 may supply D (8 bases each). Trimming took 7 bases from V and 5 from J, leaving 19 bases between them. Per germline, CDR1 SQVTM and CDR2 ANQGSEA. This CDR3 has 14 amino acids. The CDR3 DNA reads TGCAGCGCCGGGAGGGACAGGTTTGGAGATACGCAGTATTTT. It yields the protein CSAGRDRFGDTQYF.

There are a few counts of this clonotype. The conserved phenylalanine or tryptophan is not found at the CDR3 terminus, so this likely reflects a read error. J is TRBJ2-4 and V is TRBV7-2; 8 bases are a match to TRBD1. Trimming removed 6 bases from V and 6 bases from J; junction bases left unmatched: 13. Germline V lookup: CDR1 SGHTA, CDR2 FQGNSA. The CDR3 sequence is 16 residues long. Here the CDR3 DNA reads TGTGCCAGCAGTTCCACTGACAGGGGATTAGGAAACATTCAGTACATC. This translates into CASSSTDRGLGNIQYI.

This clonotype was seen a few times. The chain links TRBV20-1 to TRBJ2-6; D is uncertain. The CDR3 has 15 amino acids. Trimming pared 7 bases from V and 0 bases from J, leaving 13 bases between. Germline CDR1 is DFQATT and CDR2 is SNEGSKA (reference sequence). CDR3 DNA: TGCAGTGACACGAAGAGGACCTCTGGGGCCAACGTCCTGACTTTC. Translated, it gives CSDTKRTSGANVLTF.

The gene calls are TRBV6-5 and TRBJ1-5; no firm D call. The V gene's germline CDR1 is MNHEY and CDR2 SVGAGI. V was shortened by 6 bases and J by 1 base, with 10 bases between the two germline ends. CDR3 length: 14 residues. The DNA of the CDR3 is TGTGCCAGCAGGCCCGGGATCAGCAATCAGCCCCAGCATTTT. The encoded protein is CASRPGISNQPQHF.

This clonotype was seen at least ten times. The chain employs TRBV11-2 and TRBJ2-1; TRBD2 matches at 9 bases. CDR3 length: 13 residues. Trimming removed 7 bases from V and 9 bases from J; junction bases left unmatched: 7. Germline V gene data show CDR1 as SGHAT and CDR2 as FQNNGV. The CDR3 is CASNTGLAGEQFF. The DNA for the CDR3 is TGTGCCAGCAACACGGGACTAGCTGGTGAGCAGTTCTTC.

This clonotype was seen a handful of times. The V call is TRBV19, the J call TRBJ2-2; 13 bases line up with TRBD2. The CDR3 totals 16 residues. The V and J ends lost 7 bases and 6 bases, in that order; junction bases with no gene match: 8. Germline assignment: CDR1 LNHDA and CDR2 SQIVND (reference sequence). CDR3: CASIRRLAGGAGELFF. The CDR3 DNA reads TGTGCCAGTATCCGTCGACTAGCGGGAGGCGCCGGGGAGCTGTTTTTT.

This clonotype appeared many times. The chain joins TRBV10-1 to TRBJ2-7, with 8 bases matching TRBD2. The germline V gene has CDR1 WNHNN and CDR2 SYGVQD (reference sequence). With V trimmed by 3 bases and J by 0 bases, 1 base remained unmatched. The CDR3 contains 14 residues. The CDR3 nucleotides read TGCGCCAGCAGTGACAGCGGGAGCTCCTACGAGCAGTACTTC. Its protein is CASSDSGSSYEQYF.

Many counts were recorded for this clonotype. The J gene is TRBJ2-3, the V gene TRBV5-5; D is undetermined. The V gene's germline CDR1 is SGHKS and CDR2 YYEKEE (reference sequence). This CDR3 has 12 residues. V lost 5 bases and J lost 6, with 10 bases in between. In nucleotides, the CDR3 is TGTGCCAGCAGAAGGACCTGGGATACGCAGTATTTT. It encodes CASRRTWDTQYF.

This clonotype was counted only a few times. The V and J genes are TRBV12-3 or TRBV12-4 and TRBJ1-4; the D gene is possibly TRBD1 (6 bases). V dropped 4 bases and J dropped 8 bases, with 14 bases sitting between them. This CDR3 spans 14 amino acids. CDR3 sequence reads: CASSSTGLDEKLFF. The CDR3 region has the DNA TGTGCCAGCAGTTCCACAGGGTTGGACGAAAAACTGTTTTTT.

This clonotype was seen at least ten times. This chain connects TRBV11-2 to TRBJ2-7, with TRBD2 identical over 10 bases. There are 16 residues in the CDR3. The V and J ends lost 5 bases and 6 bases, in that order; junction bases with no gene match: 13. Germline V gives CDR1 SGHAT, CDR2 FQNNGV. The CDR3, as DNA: TGTGCCAGCAGCCCCCAAGCTAGCGGGAGATGGGGCGAGCAGTACTTC. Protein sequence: CASSPQASGRWGEQYF.

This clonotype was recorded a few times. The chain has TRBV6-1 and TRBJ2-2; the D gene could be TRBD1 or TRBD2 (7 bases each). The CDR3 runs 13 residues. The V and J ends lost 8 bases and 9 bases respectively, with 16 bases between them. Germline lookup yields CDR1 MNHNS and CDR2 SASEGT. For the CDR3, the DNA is TGTGCCAGCGGGCAGGGGGGGGGACGGGAGCTGTTTTTT. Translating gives CASGQGGGRELFF.